This TCR beta chain appears in the sequencing data of a study of T-cell memory formation after mild COVID-19. General study results and limits: Researchers found some responding clones in pre-infection memory, a sign that cross-reactive memory joined.

The V gene end was trimmed by 4 bases and the J gene end by 2 bases; junction bases not matched to a gene: 11. This CDR3 is 17 amino acids long. Germline CDR1 SGHDT, CDR2 YYEEEE. As for this clonotype: Its antigen is as yet unknown.

TCRdb called the 5' RACE reads again in MiXCR, with one record for every CDR3 protein. Here the sample spans roughly 150,000 distinct CDR3 sequences, 20% to 25% being singletons. Sequenced material: PBMCs or a T cell subset sorted from them (not recorded which). This clonotype was sampled from an adult woman who had mild COVID-19 (a few samples of this study predate the infection). Cell type and time point are not known. The chain combines TRBV5-6 with TRBJ2-3; 9 nucleotides line up with TRBD2. This CDR3 is CASSAGGVAGVTDTQYF. In DNA form, the CDR3 reads TGTGCCAGCAGCGCGGGGGGAGTAGCGGGGGTCACAGATACGCAGTATTTT.